This T cell receptor beta chain was recorded in a study of T cells after yellow fever vaccination. Germline CDR1 reads SEHNR; CDR2 reads FQNEAQ (reference sequence). The length of the CDR3 is 18 residues. V shed 5 bases, J shed 2 bases, and the junction held 15 bases outside the gene matches. Regarding the study as a whole: Clones from primary vaccination mostly reappeared after the booster (around 96% CD4, about 88% CD8).

This clonotype was picked up a small number of times. Its antigen is not known. In making TCR cDNA, 5'RACE template switching added a universal primer site and UMIs to it. TCRdb itself ran the 5' RACE reads through MiXCR, one entry per CDR3 protein. The sample lists 340,000 or so distinct CDR3 sequences, around 12% occurring once. The gene calls are TRBV7-9 and TRBJ2-5; 9 bases match TRBD1. The sample in question was CD4+ T cells sorted from PBMCs, obtained 15 days after the yellow fever booster vaccination. The source is a man aged 18 to 29 who received the YFV17D yellow fever vaccine. This CDR3 reads CASSKGQGQYSIQETQYF. CDR3 bases: TGTGCCAGCAGCAAAGGACAGGGGCAATATTCTATTCAAGAGACCCAGTACTTC.